This T cell receptor beta chain emerged from a study of post-analysis software for immune sequencing data. Study results and caveats: Elevated frequency relative to controls characterized four or five TRBV segments in patients, TRBV5-6, TRBV5-1 and TRBV20-1 among them. Among multiple sclerosis patients, normalized Chao1 diversity was significantly below that of controls.

Included in the TCR beta cDNA libraries were unique molecular identifiers. The T cell input of roughly 1 to 11 million gave roughly 0.5 million cDNA molecules. One entry per CDR3 protein, called by TCRdb with MiXCR from the PCR reads. The profile shows about 430,000 distinct CDR3 sequences, 30% to 45% of them singletons. The V and J ends lost 8 bases and 6 bases respectively, with 11 bases between them. This CDR3 contains 12 residues. Looked up from germline, CDR1 is ENHRY and CDR2 is SYGVKD. Concerning this clonotype: Its antigen remains unidentified.

The sequencing input was blood. This clonotype originated in a girl aged 2 to 9 with multiple sclerosis. The chain uses TRBV10-3 and TRBJ2-1; D is undetermined. DNA for the CDR3: TGTGCCATCTCGGGCAACGGCAATGAGCAGTTCTTC. Encoded protein: CAISGNGNEQFF.